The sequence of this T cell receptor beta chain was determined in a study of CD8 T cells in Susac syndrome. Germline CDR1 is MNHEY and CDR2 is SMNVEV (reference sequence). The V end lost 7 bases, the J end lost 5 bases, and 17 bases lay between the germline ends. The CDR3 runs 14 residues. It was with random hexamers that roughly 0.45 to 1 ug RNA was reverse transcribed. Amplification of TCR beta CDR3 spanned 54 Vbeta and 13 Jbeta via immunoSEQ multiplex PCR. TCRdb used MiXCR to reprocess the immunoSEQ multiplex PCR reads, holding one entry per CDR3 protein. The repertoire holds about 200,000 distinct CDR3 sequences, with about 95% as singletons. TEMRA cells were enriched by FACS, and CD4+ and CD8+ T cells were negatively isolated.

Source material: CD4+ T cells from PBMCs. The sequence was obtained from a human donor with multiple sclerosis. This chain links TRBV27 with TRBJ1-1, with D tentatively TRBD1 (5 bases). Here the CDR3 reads CASMRDRVGTEAFF. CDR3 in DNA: TGTGCCAGCATGAGGGACCGTGTGGGAACTGAAGCTTTCTTT.